Given below is one T cell receptor (beta chain) in context. Original handling: Estimation of nucleated cell counts was performed using reference gene primer amplification. The assay was immunoSEQ multiplex PCR, and TCRdb's table has in-frame clones only and misses some. The V and J calls and clone size were taken over from that table, and D and trimming were inferred from the DNA. Altogether about 400,000 clones are present, 80% to 90% being singletons, with the ten largest covering roughly 4%. The record originates from a study of blood T cell repertoires in COVID-19. Study overall: PBMCs, B-cell-depleted T cells, or T cells were the source of the cDNA or gDNA that made up the material.

The sequencing sample was made of peripheral blood. The TCR originated in a woman younger than 45 with acute or convalescent COVID-19.

The CDR3 region has the DNA TGTGCCAGCAGCGCAGGGGGCACCTATGGCTACACCTTC. As protein: CASSAGGTYGYTF. The V gene is TRBV25-1, the J gene TRBJ1-2; TRBD1 aligns across 8 bases. CDR1 MGHDK and CDR2 SYGVNS come from the germline V gene. The trim removed 6 bases at V and 4 bases at J, leaving 4 bases unmatched. This CDR3 region has 13 residues.